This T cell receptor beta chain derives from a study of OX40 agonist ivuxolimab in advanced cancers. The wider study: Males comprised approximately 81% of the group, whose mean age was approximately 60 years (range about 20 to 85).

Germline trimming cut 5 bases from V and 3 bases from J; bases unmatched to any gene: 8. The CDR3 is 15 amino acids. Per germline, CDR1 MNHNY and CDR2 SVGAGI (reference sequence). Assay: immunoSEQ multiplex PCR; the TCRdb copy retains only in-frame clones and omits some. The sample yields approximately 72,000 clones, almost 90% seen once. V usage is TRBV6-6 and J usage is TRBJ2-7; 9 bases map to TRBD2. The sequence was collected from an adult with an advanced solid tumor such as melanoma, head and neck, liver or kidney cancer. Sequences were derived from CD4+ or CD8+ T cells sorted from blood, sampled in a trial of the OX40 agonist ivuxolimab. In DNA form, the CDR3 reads TGTGCCAGCAGTGACGGGACTAGCAGGAACTACGAGCAGTACTTC. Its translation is CASSDGTSRNYEQYF.